This TCR beta chain originates from a study of blood T cell repertoires in COVID-19. Study summary: There were acute and convalescent COVID-19 samples, and they came from the United States, Italy and Spain.

In the authors' workflow: Reference gene primer amplification gave nucleated cell count estimates. Repertoires were generated with immunoSEQ multiplex PCR, while TCRdb's copy carries only in-frame clones and drops some. V, J and clone size are those of that table, while D and trimming were read from the DNA. The sample has approximately 230,000 clones, under 90% seen once; the top ten hold about 1.7%. V dropped 5 bases and J dropped 5 bases, with 9 bases sitting between them. The CDR3 runs to 11 residues. Germline V CDR1 and CDR2: SQVTM, ANQGSEA. This rearrangement joins TRBV29-1 to TRBJ1-1; D remains ambiguous. The clonotype originates from a man aged 35-49 years who had recovered from COVID-19. Source material: PBMCs or T cells enriched from blood (not recorded which). The CDR3 protein is CSVQSGTEAFF. CDR3 in DNA: TGCAGCGTTCAGTCCGGGACTGAAGCTTTCTTT.